This T cell receptor beta chain stems from a study of CD8+CD57+ T cells in acquired aplastic anemia. In the study overall: When averaged, DNA from sorted CD4+ and CD8+ cells came to around 3 ug.

To note about this clonotype: The antigen is undetermined.

The study profiled TCR beta VDJ and CDR3 using genomic DNA as template. TCRdb independently ran MiXCR on the reads; one entry per CDR3 protein. This table holds roughly 190,000 distinct CDR3 sequences, approximately 48% found once. It was patients with CD8+CD57+ cell expansion by flow cytometry who were chosen for sequencing. Severe acquired aplastic anemia was the diagnosis recorded for all patients. This CDR3 is 14 amino acids long. Germline CDR1 is DFQATT and CDR2 is SNEGSKA (reference sequence). Germline trimming cut 3 bases from V and 4 bases from J; bases unmatched to any gene: 6. The study, taken as a whole, reports: Patients and controls had in common 25 to 35 CD8+ CDR3 sequences.

J is TRBJ2-1 and V is TRBV20-1, with 7 bases identical to TRBD2. The TCR originated in a human donor with aplastic anemia. The sequenced sample was sorted CD4+, CD8+, or CD8+CD57+ T cells (not recorded which) from PBMCs. The CDR3 bases are TGCAGTGCTAGTGAGAGACTAGCATACAATGAGCAGTTCTTC. It translates to CSASERLAYNEQFF.